A selection of T cell receptor beta chains follows, all from one sample in a study of spatial heterogeneity in lung cancer. Each CDR3 protein is one row after TCRdb ran MiXCR on the 5' RACE reads. The sample comprises about 75,000 distinct CDR3 sequences, about 14% of which are singletons, and 5.5% to 7.5% rests with the top ten. The specimen was PBMCs, collected at surgery. Source of these receptors: a male donor with early-stage non-small cell lung cancer. Each CDR3 is given with its conserved first and last residue.

j_call,v_call,cdr3_aa
TRBJ2-5,TRBV7-2,CASSPRGGETQYF
TRBJ2-1,TRBV5-1,CASSPRRENEQFF
TRBJ2-3,TRBV19,CATSSGTLTDTQYF
TRBJ2-3,TRBV27,CASSRSPSGRGDTQYF
TRBJ2-3,TRBV2,CASDRNTDTQYF
TRBJ2-7,TRBV29-1,CSVMNYEQYF
TRBJ2-5,TRBV5-1,CASSLEGQGLRTQYF
TRBJ2-2,TRBV3-1,CASSYGTGRTGELFF
TRBJ1-1,TRBV6-5,CASSPDIFRQNTEAFF
TRBJ1-1,TRBV29-1,CSVGVSDTEAFF
TRBJ2-3,TRBV7-9,CASSHRPSLLSDTQYF
TRBJ2-5,TRBV6-1,CASTIGQGETQYF
TRBJ2-7,TRBV6-1,CASSPDWGVPYEQYF
TRBJ2-7,TRBV11-1,CASSRVQPYEQYF
TRBJ2-5,TRBV21-1,CASSNGETQYF
TRBJ2-7,TRBV27,CASSLSGTYQYEQYF
TRBJ2-7,TRBV7-2,CASSPADRVIEQYF
TRBJ1-3,TRBV7-2,CASSPDRAVNTIYF
TRBJ2-7,TRBV18,CASTQGGEQYF
TRBJ1-6,TRBV20-1,CSARAAFSYNSPLHF
TRBJ2-5,TRBV24-1,CATSEPGETQYF
TRBJ2-1,TRBV27,CASSPLSGLAGGAKFF
TRBJ2-5,TRBV3-1,CASRVQETQYF
TRBJ2-3,TRBV10-1,CASSGAGSTDTQYF
TRBJ2-3,TRBV5-1,CASSLESGASTDTQYF
TRBJ2-3,TRBV11-3,CASSPGGISTDTQYF
TRBJ2-7,TRBV20-1,CSGLAGGPYEQYF
TRBJ1-1,TRBV7-8,CASSPHQNTGTENF
TRBJ1-1,TRBV7-9,CASGVWVENTEAFF
TRBJ2-7,TRBV11-2,CASSSRTRDKSYEQYF
TRBJ1-6,TRBV11-3,CASSPDRGGSPLHF
TRBJ2-1,TRBV4-1,CASSQGATAREFF
TRBJ1-1,TRBV29-1,CSVEAPGLNTEAFF
TRBJ1-2,TRBV29-1,CSVEPGGGQGNYGYTF
TRBJ1-1,TRBV5-1,CASSLAAAGTEAFF
TRBJ2-1,TRBV3-1,CASRLLAGSSCNEQFF
TRBJ2-3,TRBV10-3,CAISDGQGIVPDTQYF
TRBJ2-7,TRBV25-1,CASSRQGVHEQYF
TRBJ2-1,TRBV15,CATSRAPGSLSYNEQFF
TRBJ2-2,TRBV27,CASSLRDRPGELFF
TRBJ1-6,TRBV7-2,CASSLLRDRGSPLHF
TRBJ2-7,TRBV10-3,CAISGQGGGSSHEQYF
TRBJ1-4,TRBV7-2,CASSLESNRQLFF
TRBJ2-7,TRBV9,CASSPRTGTSYEQYF
TRBJ2-7,TRBV13,CASSSAGTLSYEQYF
TRBJ1-2,TRBV7-9,CASSLYGDESSGYTF
TRBJ2-1,TRBV7-9,CASSSARTGSSSYNEQFF
TRBJ2-3,TRBV7-3,CASSPGNTDTQYF
TRBJ1-5,TRBV2,CASSQQRGSNQPQHF
TRBJ2-2,TRBV2,CASSDYPGASGELFF
TRBJ2-2,TRBV12-3/TRBV12-4,CASTLQSTGELFF
TRBJ1-2,TRBV11-2,CASSPGEDYGYTF
TRBJ1-2,TRBV27,CASSRQDNYGYTF
TRBJ2-1,TRBV4-1,CASSLAVNSYNEQFF
TRBJ2-7,TRBV6-5,CASRPYRGPSYEQYF
TRBJ2-3,TRBV5-1,CASSPLAGTTDTQYF
TRBJ2-2,TRBV20-1,CSARWIGELFF
TRBJ1-1,TRBV15,CATSRVLVTGPEAFF